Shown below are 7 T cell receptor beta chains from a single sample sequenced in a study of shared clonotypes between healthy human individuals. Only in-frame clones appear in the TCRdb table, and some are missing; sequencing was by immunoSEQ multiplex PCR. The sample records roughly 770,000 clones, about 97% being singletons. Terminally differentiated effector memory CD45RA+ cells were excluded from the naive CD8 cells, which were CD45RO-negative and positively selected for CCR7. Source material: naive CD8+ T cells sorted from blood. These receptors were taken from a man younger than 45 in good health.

This chain's CDR3 is CAWSPGLAGVGEQFF. For the CDR3, the DNA is TGTGCCTGGAGCCCGGGACTAGCGGGGGTCGGGGAGCAGTTCTTC. This chain links TRBV30 with TRBJ2-1; 14 bases align to TRBD2. V dropped 3 bases and J dropped 10; count of bases not matched to a gene: 8. The CDR3 covers 15 residues. CDR1 and CDR2 (germline): GTSNPN, SVGIG (reference sequence). The full variable domain, completed using reference TRBV30 and TRBJ2-1, is SQTIHQWPATLVQPVGSPLSLECTVEGTSNPNLYWYRQAAGRGLQLLFYSVGIGQISSEVPQNLSASRPQDRQFILSSKKLLLSDSGFYLCAWSPGLAGVGEQFFGPGTRLTVL.

Written as DNA, the CDR3 is TGTGCCAGCAGCTCTCGTCTGAGCTCCTACAATGAGCAGTTCTTC. Translating gives CASSSRLSSYNEQFF. The chain carries TRBV7-8 and TRBJ2-1; D gene ambiguous. The germline CDR1 and CDR2 sequences are SGHVS and FQNEAQ. This CDR3 spans 15 amino acids. The V and J ends lost 4 bases and 0 bases respectively, with 10 bases between them.

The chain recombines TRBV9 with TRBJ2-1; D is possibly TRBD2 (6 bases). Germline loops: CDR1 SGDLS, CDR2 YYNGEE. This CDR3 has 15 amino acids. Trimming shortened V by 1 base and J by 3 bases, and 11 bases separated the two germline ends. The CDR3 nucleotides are TGTGCCAGCAGCGTATTAATAGCGGACTACAATGAGCAGTTCTTC. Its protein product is CASSVLIADYNEQFF. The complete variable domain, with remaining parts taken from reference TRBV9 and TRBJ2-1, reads DSGVTQTPKHLITATGQRVTLRCSPRSGDLSVYWYQQSLDQGLQFLIQYYNGEERAKGNILERFSAQQFPDLHSELNLSSLELGDSALYFCASSVLIADYNEQFFGPGTRLTVL.

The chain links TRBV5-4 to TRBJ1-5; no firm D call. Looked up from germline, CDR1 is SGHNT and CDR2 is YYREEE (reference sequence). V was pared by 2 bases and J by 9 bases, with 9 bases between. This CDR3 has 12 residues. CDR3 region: CASSFEMRPQHF. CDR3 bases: TGTGCCAGCAGCTTTGAAATGCGGCCCCAGCATTTT.

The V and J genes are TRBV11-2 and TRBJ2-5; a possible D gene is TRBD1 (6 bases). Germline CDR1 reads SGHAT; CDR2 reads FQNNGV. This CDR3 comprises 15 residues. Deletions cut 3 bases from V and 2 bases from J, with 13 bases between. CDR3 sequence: CASSLVTGNQETQYF. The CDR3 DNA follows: TGTGCCAGCAGCTTGGTAACAGGGAATCAAGAGACCCAGTACTTC. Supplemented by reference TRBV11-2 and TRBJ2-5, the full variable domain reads EAGVAQSPRYKIIEKRQSVAFWCNPISGHATLYWYQQILGQGPKLLIQFQNNGVVDDSQLPKDRFSAERLKGVDSTLKIQPAKLEDSAVYLCASSLVTGNQETQYFGPGTRLLVL.

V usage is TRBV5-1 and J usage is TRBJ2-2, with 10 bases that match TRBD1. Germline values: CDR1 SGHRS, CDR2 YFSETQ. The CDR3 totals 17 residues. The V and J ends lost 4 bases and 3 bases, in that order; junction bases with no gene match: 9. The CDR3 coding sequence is TGCGCCAGCAGCACCGGGACAGGGGCCAGGTACACCGGGGAGCTGTTTTTT. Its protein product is CASSTGTGARYTGELFF. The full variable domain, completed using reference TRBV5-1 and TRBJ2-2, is KAGVTQTPRYLIKTRGQQVTLSCSPISGHRSVSWYQQTPGQGLQFLFEYFSETQRNKGNFPGRFSGRQFSNSRSEMNVSTLELGDSALYLCASSTGTGARYTGELFFGEGSRLTVL.

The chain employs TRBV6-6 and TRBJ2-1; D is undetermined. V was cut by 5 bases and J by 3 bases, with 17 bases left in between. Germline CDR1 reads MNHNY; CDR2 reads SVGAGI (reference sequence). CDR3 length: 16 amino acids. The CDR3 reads CASSPSAPSGYNEQFF. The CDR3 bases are TGTGCCAGCAGTCCGTCCGCTCCGTCGGGCTACAATGAGCAGTTCTTC.